Below, 31 T cell receptor beta chains from the same sample are listed, as sequenced in a study of T cell responses to AZD1222 COVID-19 vaccine. Sequencing was performed with immunoSEQ multiplex PCR; in TCRdb, only in-frame clones are kept and a portion is missing. Among about 100,000 clones listed, about nine tenths were seen once. Sequences were derived from peripheral blood, sampled 28 days after the second AZD1222 dose. These receptors all come from an adult who received the AZD1222 COVID-19 vaccine.

This sequence joins TRBV6-1 and TRBJ1-1; the D is unclear. From germline, CDR1 is MNHNS and CDR2 SASEGT. The CDR3 is 13 residues long. Trimming shortened V by 3 bases and J by 5 bases, and 10 bases separated the two germline ends. The CDR3: CASSEWSKTEAFF. CDR3 DNA sequence: TGTGCCAGCAGTGAGTGGAGTAAAACTGAAGCTTTCTTT.

This chain connects TRBV20-1 to TRBJ1-1; D not resolved. The CDR3 is 12 amino acids. The germline CDR1 and CDR2 sequences are DFQATT and SNEGSKA (reference sequence). The V and J ends lost 3 bases and 0 bases respectively, with 5 bases between them. DNA of the CDR3: TGCAGTGCTAGTCAAGTGAACACTGAAGCTTTCTTT. It yields the protein CSASQVNTEAFF.

This chain uses TRBV11-2 with TRBJ2-2; D unclear. The CDR3 sequence is 14 residues long. Trimming removed 6 bases from V and 5 bases from J, with 13 bases in between. CDR1 is SGHAT, CDR2 FQNNGV, per germline. CDR3 DNA: TGTGCCAGCAGGTCGACCGGACGAACCGGGGAGCTGTTTTTT. It is translated as CASRSTGRTGELFF.

This chain uses TRBV20-1 with TRBJ2-7; 7 bases are shared with TRBD1. The CDR3 spans 11 residues. The germline gives CDR1 DFQATT, CDR2 SNEGSKA (reference sequence). J gave up 2 bases and V 7 bases, and 2 bases lay outside the gene matches. The CDR3 DNA reads TGCAGTGTTCAGGGGGCCTACGAGCAGTACTTC. It encodes CSVQGAYEQYF.

Concerning this clone itself: The sample holds other DNA sequences that translate to the same CDR3. Written as DNA, the CDR3 is TGTGCCAGCAGCTTGACAGGGGTGAACACTGAAGCTTTCTTT. Residues: CASSLTGVNTEAFF. The J gene is TRBJ1-1, the V gene TRBV7-9, with 8 bases matching TRBD1. The CDR3 runs to 14 residues. Germline assignment: CDR1 SEHNR and CDR2 FQNEAQ (reference sequence). V gave up 3 bases and J gave up 0 bases; unmatched junction bases: 0.

This clone was seen only a few times. The CDR3 DNA reads TGTGCCAGCAGTGAAGGAAGCAATCAGCCCCAGCATTTT. Translating gives CASSEGSNQPQHF. The chain is built from TRBV6-4 and TRBJ1-5; D call uncertain. The V gene's germline CDR1 is MRHNA and CDR2 SNTAGT. The ends were cut back, 3 bases at V and 1 base at J, with 4 bases in the middle. The CDR3 extends over 13 amino acids.

The V and J genes are TRBV3-1 (or the pseudogene TRBV3-2) and TRBJ2-5; no clear D gene. Trimming took off 4 bases at V and 5 bases at J, with 5 bases between the two ends. CDR1 is LGHDT, CDR2 YNNKEL, per germline (reference sequence). The CDR3 length is 11 residues. The CDR3 DNA sequence: TGTGCCAGCAGCCTGGGGGAGACCCAGTACTTC. Residues: CASSLGETQYF.

The chain links TRBV3-1 (or the pseudogene TRBV3-2) to TRBJ2-3, with TRBD2 matching 7 bases. Trimming cost V 1 base and J 6 bases; bases outside gene matches: 7. CDR1 LGHDT and CDR2 YNNKEL come from the germline V gene (reference sequence). The CDR3 is 15 residues long. CDR3 coding DNA: TGTGCCAGCAGCCAAGTGGGACTAACCCAGGATACGCAGTATTTT. It yields the protein CASSQVGLTQDTQYF.

The chain combines TRBV10-1 with TRBJ2-1, with D possibly matching TRBD1 (6 bases). This CDR3 region has 16 residues. Germline V gene sequence: CDR1 WNHNN, CDR2 SYGVQD (reference sequence). Between the trimmed V and J ends, which lost 3 bases and 0 bases, there was a span of 12 bases. The CDR3 spells CASSDSGAGSYNEQFF. CDR3 in DNA: TGCGCCAGCAGTGACTCAGGGGCGGGCTCCTACAATGAGCAGTTCTTC.

The chain recombines TRBV6-4 with TRBJ2-3, with 9 bases lining up with TRBD2. The length of the CDR3 is 17 residues. Germline trimming cut 0 bases from V and 5 bases from J; bases unmatched to any gene: 9. The germline gives CDR1 MRHNA, CDR2 SNTAGT. The CDR3 here is CASSDSIRRGGEDTQYF. In DNA, the CDR3 is TGTGCCAGCAGTGACTCGATACGGCGGGGGGGCGAAGATACGCAGTATTTT.

V usage is TRBV11-2 and J usage is TRBJ2-7, with D perhaps TRBD1 or TRBD2 (6 bases each). The length of the CDR3 is 15 residues. V was clipped by 1 base and J by 7 bases, with 17 bases between them. Looked up from germline, CDR1 is SGHAT and CDR2 is FQNNGV. CDR3 loop: CASSLVRGVGGEQYF. The CDR3 DNA follows: TGTGCCAGCAGCTTAGTGAGGGGGGTAGGAGGAGAGCAGTACTTC. Filled out from reference TRBV11-2 and TRBJ2-7, the complete variable domain reads EAGVAQSPRYKIIEKRQSVAFWCNPISGHATLYWYQQILGQGPKLLIQFQNNGVVDDSQLPKDRFSAERLKGVDSTLKIQPAKLEDSAVYLCASSLVRGVGGEQYFGPGTRLTVT.

The chain joins TRBV6-5 to TRBJ1-1; D is possibly TRBD1 (6 bases). The CDR3 consists of 15 residues. Deletions cut 0 bases from V and 4 bases from J, with 12 bases between. Germline CDR1 is MNHEY and CDR2 is SVGAGI. The CDR3: CASSYSQGRVTEAFF. The CDR3 nucleotides are TGTGCCAGCAGTTACTCGCAGGGGCGGGTCACTGAAGCTTTCTTT.

The chain couples TRBV28 to TRBJ2-7; 14 bases fit TRBD2. The CDR3 contains 16 residues. CDR1 is MDHEN and CDR2 is SYDVKM in the germline V gene. Unmatched junction bases numbered 8, after V lost 6 bases and J lost 4 bases. In DNA form, the CDR3 reads TGTGCCAGCAGCCCGGGACTAGCGGGAGTGAGGTACGAGCAGTACTTC. Its protein is CASSPGLAGVRYEQYF.

The table lists this clone with a few counts. The rearrangement uses TRBV19 and TRBJ1-5; D is ambiguous. There are 15 residues in the CDR3. V dropped 5 bases and J dropped 3 bases, with 14 bases sitting between them. The germline CDR1 and CDR2 sequences are LNHDA and SQIVND (reference sequence). CDR3 bases: TGTGCCAGTAGTGCGGGCCTATCGATCAATCAGCCCCAGCATTTT. Its translation: CASSAGLSINQPQHF.

The V call is TRBV11-2, the J call TRBJ2-3, with 10 bases fitting TRBD1. The length of the CDR3 is 18 residues. The junction had 10 bases not matched to a gene; V was cut back by 1 base and J by 3 bases. Per the germline V gene, CDR1 is SGHAT and CDR2 is FQNNGV. As DNA, the CDR3 is TGTGCCAGCAGCTTAGTGTCTTTCGGGACAGGGGATACAGATACGCAGTATTTT. This encodes CASSLVSFGTGDTDTQYF.

V usage is TRBV19 and J usage is TRBJ1-2; D not certain. The length of the CDR3 is 13 residues. Trimming left V 5 bases short and J 4 bases short, with 11 bases between. The germline V gene has CDR1 LNHDA and CDR2 SQIVND (reference sequence). CDR3 amino acids: CASSRSGSYGYTF. The CDR3 coding sequence is TGTGCCAGTAGTCGGTCGGGGAGCTATGGCTACACCTTC. Variable domain in full (rest from reference TRBV19 and TRBJ1-2): DGGITQSPKYLFRKEGQNVTLSCEQNLNHDAMYWYRQDPGQGLRLIYYSQIVNDFQKGDIAEGYSVSREKKESFPLTVTSAQKNPTAFYLCASSRSGSYGYTFGSGTRLTVV.

This clone was observed a handful of times. The chain has TRBV18 and TRBJ1-2; D gene uncertain. CDR3 length: 13 amino acids. CDR1 and CDR2 from the germline V gene are KGHSH and LQKENI. The ends were cut back, 3 bases at V and 4 bases at J, with 9 bases in the middle. This CDR3 is CASSPGATYGYTF. Written as DNA, the CDR3 is TGTGCCAGCTCACCGGGAGCGACCTATGGCTACACCTTC.

The chain recombines TRBV7-9 with TRBJ2-2, with unresolved D. Trimming stripped 1 base from V and 6 bases from J, with 9 bases between. Germline loops: CDR1 SEHNR, CDR2 FQNEAQ (reference sequence). The CDR3 runs 14 residues. The CDR3 DNA is TGTGCCAGCAGCTTAGTTGGTGTGGCCGGGGAGCTGTTTTTT. It is translated as CASSLVGVAGELFF.

This clone was detected only once. The chain carries TRBV11-2 and TRBJ1-2, with 10 bases matching TRBD1. From germline, CDR1 is SGHAT and CDR2 FQNNGV. The CDR3 sequence is 14 residues long. V shed 1 base and J 5 bases; nucleotides not matched to a gene: 1. The CDR3 sequence: CASSLGQGAYGYTF. DNA for the CDR3: TGTGCCAGCAGCTTAGGACAGGGGGCGTATGGCTACACCTTC.

The chain carries TRBV5-8 and TRBJ1-1; 7 bases align to TRBD1. Germline CDR1 is SGHTS and CDR2 is YDEGEE. This CDR3 comprises 12 residues. Unmatched junction bases numbered 0, after V lost 3 bases and J lost 4 bases. CDR3 nucleotide sequence: TGTGCCAGCAGCTGGACAGGCACTGAAGCTTTCTTT. As protein: CASSWTGTEAFF.

This clone was detected once. The genes are TRBV12-3 or TRBV12-4 and TRBJ2-7; D unclear. The CDR3 sequence is 11 residues long. V was pared by 6 bases and J by 2 bases, with 5 bases between. DNA for the CDR3: TGTGCCAGCAGAAAAGCCTACGAGCAGTACTTC. This codes for CASRKAYEQYF.

This clone was observed a few times. The chain is built from TRBV4-1 and TRBJ1-5, with 7 bases lining up with TRBD1. This CDR3 has 15 amino acids. The junction had 4 bases not matched to a gene; V was cut back by 0 bases and J by 5 bases. The germline V gene has CDR1 MGHRA and CDR2 YSYEKL. CDR3 residues: CASSQDGQVYQPQHF. The CDR3 coding sequence is TGCGCCAGCAGCCAAGATGGACAGGTTTATCAGCCCCAGCATTTT.

The V gene is TRBV24-1, the J gene TRBJ2-1, with 14 bases that match TRBD2. V trimming: 3 bases; J trimming: 6 bases; junction bases outside the gene matches: 3. The CDR3 covers 16 residues. The V gene's germline CDR1 is KGHDR and CDR2 SFDVKD. Here the CDR3 DNA reads TGTGCCACCAGTGATCAGGGACTAGCGGGGGTCAATGAGCAGTTCTTC. It codes for CATSDQGLAGVNEQFF.

The chain carries TRBV27 and TRBJ2-6; D gene uncertain. The CDR3 extends over 15 amino acids. Germline CDR1 reads MNHEY; CDR2 reads SMNVEV (reference sequence). V lost 2 bases to trimming and J lost 1 base, with 6 bases between them. The CDR3: CASSLERSGANVLTF. DNA of the CDR3: TGTGCCAGCAGTTTAGAGAGGTCTGGGGCCAACGTCCTGACTTTC.

The chain joins TRBV18 to TRBJ2-1; D uncertain. The V end lost 0 bases, the J end lost 7 bases, and 10 bases lay between the germline ends. The CDR3 spans 14 residues. CDR1 and CDR2 (germline): KGHSH, LQKENI. The CDR3 is CASSPPPARNEQFF. The CDR3 DNA is TGTGCCAGCTCACCACCGCCAGCTAGGAATGAGCAGTTCTTC.

This clone came up once. The chain couples TRBV9 to TRBJ2-3, with D unclear. Germline V CDR1 and CDR2: SGDLS, YYNGEE. Trimming shortened V by 3 bases and J by 6 bases, and 8 bases separated the two germline ends. The CDR3 extends over 12 amino acids. CDR3 sequence: CASSGLTDTQYF. In nucleotides, the CDR3 is TGTGCCAGCAGCGGACTGACGGATACGCAGTATTTT.

This clone was counted only a few times. The chain combines TRBV7-9 with TRBJ2-1, with 10 positions matching TRBD2. CDR3 size: 17 residues. The germline CDR1 and CDR2 sequences are SEHNR and FQNEAQ (reference sequence). The V segment lost 1 base and the J segment 4 bases; nucleotides outside the gene matches: 7. In nucleotides, the CDR3 is TGTGCCAGCAGCTTAGACGGTGAGACTAGCGGGTACAATGAGCAGTTCTTC. Its translation is CASSLDGETSGYNEQFF. Full variable domain (remainder filled in from reference TRBV7-9 and TRBJ2-1): DTGVSQNPRHKITKRGQNVTFRCDPISEHNRLYWYRQTLGQGPEFLTYFQNEAQLEKSRLLSDRFSAERPKGSFSTLEIQRTEQGDSAMYLCASSLDGETSGYNEQFFGPGTRLTVL.

The rearrangement links TRBV5-4 to TRBJ2-1; the D gene is possibly TRBD1 (5 bases). Between the trimmed V and J ends, which lost 1 base and 3 bases, there was a span of 11 bases. Per the germline V gene, CDR1 is SGHNT and CDR2 is YYREEE (reference sequence). The CDR3 extends over 15 amino acids. The CDR3 DNA follows: TGTGCCAGCAGCTTGTTGGCAGGGAACTACAATGAGCAGTTCTTC. Translating gives CASSLLAGNYNEQFF. Full variable domain (missing parts from reference TRBV5-4 and TRBJ2-1): ETGVTQSPTHLIKTRGQQVTLRCSSQSGHNTVSWYQQALGQGPQFIFQYYREEENGRGNFPPRFSGLQFPNYSSELNVNALELDDSALYLCASSLLAGNYNEQFFGPGTRLTVL.

This chain uses TRBV12-3 or TRBV12-4 with TRBJ2-5; D is unresolved. CDR3 size: 13 residues. V was shortened by 5 bases and J by 5 bases, with 12 bases between the two germline ends. CDR3 bases: TGTGCCAGCAGTATATCAAGGGTCGAGACCCAGTACTTC. Amino acids: CASSISRVETQYF.

This clone was seen a single time. The J gene is TRBJ2-1, the V gene TRBV5-1, with D possibly being TRBD2 (6 bases). V was shortened by 4 bases and J by 0 bases, with 11 bases between the two germline ends. The CDR3 is made up of 15 amino acids. Germline assignment: CDR1 SGHRS and CDR2 YFSETQ. The chain's CDR3 is CASSAGPPSYNEQFF. The CDR3 DNA reads as TGCGCCAGCAGCGCGGGACCACCCTCCTACAATGAGCAGTTCTTC.

The chain employs TRBV20-1 and TRBJ2-7; the D is unclear. The germline V and J ends were trimmed by 3 bases and 3 bases, with 12 bases remaining between them. Per the germline V gene, CDR1 is DFQATT and CDR2 is SNEGSKA (reference sequence). The CDR3 runs to 13 residues. The CDR3 DNA is TGCAGTGCTAGTGCTTTGACGGACTACGAGCAGTACTTC. It encodes CSASALTDYEQYF.